Listed below are T cell receptor beta chains from one sample, sequenced in a study of blood T cell repertoires in COVID-19. Libraries were prepared by immunoSEQ multiplex PCR; TCRdb keeps only in-frame clonotypes and omits some of them. The repertoire consists of roughly 180,000 clones, with more than 85% occurring once and the leading ten covering 2.1%. Sequencing used peripheral blood. These receptors were obtained from a man in his 70s with active or convalescent COVID-19. Each CDR3 is given with its conserved first and last residue. A D gene is named only where the DNA matches it firmly. Not every row has a clone size; where given, it reads once, few, many or a size class.

TRBD2,TRBV13,TRBJ2-1,-,CASSTRLAGGPNEQFF,TGTGCCAGCAGCACACGTCTAGCGGGAGGGCCGAATGAGCAGTTCTTC
-,TRBV3-1/TRBV3-2,TRBJ1-1,once,CASSQDVFRNTEAFF,TGTGCCAGCAGCCAAGATGTATTCAGAAACACTGAAGCTTTCTTT
TRBD1,TRBV6-1,TRBJ1-6,few,CASSEIPPVGQGASPLHF,TGTGCCAGCAGTGAAATCCCCCCGGTCGGACAGGGGGCCTCACCCCTCCACTTT
TRBD1,TRBV9,TRBJ2-1,-,CASSRGDRARDEQFF,TGTGCCAGCAGTAGAGGGGACAGGGCGAGGGATGAGCAGTTCTTC
-,TRBV27,TRBJ1-4,-,CASSLQGYNEKLFF,TGTGCCAGCAGTTTACAGGGATATAATGAAAAACTGTTTTTT
-,TRBV15,TRBJ1-1,-,CATSRGSRGENTEAFF,TGTGCCACCAGCAGAGGCTCCAGGGGCGAGAACACTGAAGCTTTCTTT
TRBD1,TRBV15,TRBJ2-1,-,CATSRPDRGNEQFF,TGTGCCACCAGCAGACCAGACAGGGGCAATGAGCAGTTCTTC
TRBD2,TRBV7-2,TRBJ2-2,-,CASSLSAGVNTGELFF,TGTGCCAGCAGCCTCTCAGCGGGGGTGAACACCGGGGAGCTGTTTTTT
TRBD2,TRBV10-1,TRBJ2-3,-,CASSQTSGSTDTQYF,TGCGCCAGCAGTCAAACTAGCGGGAGCACAGATACGCAGTATTTT
TRBD1,TRBV6-5,TRBJ2-5,-,CASSPGDRVMQTQYF,TGTGCCAGCAGTCCCGGGGACAGGGTTATGCAGACCCAGTACTTC
-,TRBV10-1,TRBJ1-1,-,CASSSQMNTEAFF,TGCGCCAGCAGTTCCCAGATGAACACTGAAGCTTTCTTT
-,TRBV25-1,TRBJ1-1,-,CASSDGGAWDTEAFF,TGTGCCAGCAGTGACGGAGGGGCGTGGGACACTGAAGCTTTCTTT
-,TRBV3-1/TRBV3-2,TRBJ1-1,-,CASSQGQGKVAFF,TGTGCCAGCAGCCAAGGGCAGGGAAAGGTAGCTTTCTTT
TRBD1,TRBV5-4,TRBJ2-7,-,CATARGLYEQYF,TGTGCCACCGCTAGGGGGCTCTACGAGCAGTACTTC
-,TRBV5-4,TRBJ2-7,-,CASSARGGGRYEQYF,TGTGCCAGCAGCGCTAGGGGGGGAGGGCGCTACGAGCAGTACTTC
-,TRBV28,TRBJ2-3,-,CASSSPGTLTDTQYF,TGTGCCAGCAGCTCTCCGGGGACTTTGACAGATACGCAGTATTTT
-,TRBV7-2,TRBJ1-2,-,CASSLREIPNYGYTF,TGTGCCAGCAGCTTAAGGGAGATCCCAAACTATGGCTACACCTTC
-,TRBV4-3,TRBJ1-2,-,CASSQEPGSTGYTF,TGCGCCAGCAGCCAAGAACCGGGTTCCACTGGCTACACCTTC
-,TRBV21-1,TRBJ1-4,-,CASSTLDRGREKLFF,TGTGCCAGCAGCACCTTGGACAGGGGGCGTGAAAAACTGTTTTTT
-,TRBV7-8,TRBJ1-4,-,CASSSVGMGNEKLFF,TGTGCCAGCAGCTCAGTCGGGATGGGGAATGAAAAACTGTTTTTT
TRBD2,TRBV7-9,TRBJ2-5,-,CASSMGLAGQYF,TGTGCCAGCAGCATGGGACTAGCGGGGCAGTACTTC
-,TRBV7-2,TRBJ1-1,-,CASSGGPLNTEAFF,TGTGCCAGCAGTGGGGGCCCGTTGAACACTGAAGCTTTCTTT
-,TRBV5-5,TRBJ1-1,-,CASSPQAAKNTEAFF,TGTGCCAGCAGCCCCCAGGCTGCTAAGAACACTGAAGCTTTCTTT
TRBD1,TRBV13,TRBJ2-1,-,CASSLGAGGMGNEQFF,TGTGCCAGCAGCTTAGGGGCAGGGGGAATGGGCAATGAGCAGTTCTTC
-,TRBV29-1,TRBJ1-1,-,CSVEIGTEAFF,TGCAGCGTTGAAATCGGGACTGAAGCTTTCTTT
TRBD2,TRBV27,TRBJ2-3,once,CASSLAVSGGDTQYF,TGTGCCAGCAGTTTAGCCGTTAGCGGGGGAGATACGCAGTATTTT
-,TRBV7-8,TRBJ1-1,-,CASSLAYDRAEAFF,TGTGCCAGCAGCTTAGCCTATGATCGGGCTGAAGCTTTCTTT
TRBD1,TRBV27,TRBJ2-7,-,CASGGQGSGAYEQYF,TGTGCCAGCGGAGGACAGGGTTCGGGAGCCTACGAGCAGTACTTC
-,TRBV7-2,TRBJ2-7,-,CASSTDIQAYEQYF,TGTGCCAGCAGCACGGACATACAGGCCTACGAGCAGTACTTC
TRBD1,TRBV2,TRBJ1-6,-,CASLAGGNNSPLHF,TGTGCCAGCCTTGCAGGGGGAAATAATTCACCCCTCCACTTT
TRBD1,TRBV9,TRBJ2-2,few,CASSVAIQGRSPGTGELFF,TGTGCCAGCAGCGTAGCAATACAGGGGAGATCTCCCGGGACCGGGGAGCTGTTTTTT
-,TRBV18,TRBJ2-7,-,CASSPSQYEQYF,TGTGCCAGCTCACCCTCCCAGTATGAGCAGTACTTC
-,TRBV7-9,TRBJ2-3,-,CASSPRVGGTNTDTQYF,TGTGCCAGCAGCCCGCGGGTAGGGGGAACAAACACAGATACGCAGTATTTT
TRBD1,TRBV6-5,TRBJ2-7,-,CASSLTGGTYEQYF,TGTGCCAGCAGTTTAACAGGGGGGACCTACGAGCAGTACTTC
-,TRBV15,TRBJ2-3,-,CATSSGWSDTQYF,TGTGCCACCAGCAGCGGGTGGTCAGATACGCAGTATTTT
-,TRBV5-6,TRBJ2-3,once,CASSLGLGTDTQYF,TGTGCCAGCAGCTTGGGACTAGGTACAGATACGCAGTATTTT